Listed below are T cell receptor beta chains from one sample, sequenced in a study of control samples from healthy donors and cancer patients. TCRdb's copy holds only in-frame clones and misses some; the assay was immunoSEQ multiplex PCR. The repertoire holds 200,000 or so clones, with roughly nine tenths as singletons. The sample was blood. These receptors all stem from a man aged 25-45 years in good health. The conserved cysteine and the conserved F or W are not part of the CDR3 here.

v_call: TRBV24-1
cdr3_aa: ATSVRQGTDTQY

v_call: TRBV3-1/TRBV3-2
cdr3_aa: ASSQDRLAGGLADTQY

v_call: TRBV28
cdr3_aa: ASIPGGTGREKLF

v_call: TRBV11-3
cdr3_aa: ASSPRGGKTNNSPLH

v_call: TRBV19
cdr3_aa: ASKGGSGSYNEQF

v_call: TRBV28
cdr3_aa: ASLPSGGPNQPQH

v_call: TRBV3-1/TRBV3-2
cdr3_aa: ASSQGGQGTF

v_call: TRBV6-6
cdr3_aa: ASSYSGQGYNEQF

v_call: TRBV6-1
cdr3_aa: ASSDRGSALYGYT

v_call: TRBV19
cdr3_aa: ASSRTRRENEQF

v_call: TRBV10-2
cdr3_aa: ASSTGTGGSSVEKLF

v_call: TRBV6-5
cdr3_aa: ASTMTLARNSPLH

v_call: TRBV11-3
cdr3_aa: ASSLEGRQGLNEQF

v_call: TRBV6-5
cdr3_aa: ASTHGGTEAF

v_call: TRBV6-1
cdr3_aa: ASSEYSGSRNTIY

v_call: TRBV4-1
cdr3_aa: ASSQGAAGYEQY

v_call: TRBV15
cdr3_aa: ATSRAGAFNEKLF

v_call: TRBV5-8
cdr3_aa: ASRKQGIDNEQF

v_call: TRBV19
cdr3_aa: ATNSLAGGTDTQY

v_call: TRBV12-3/TRBV12-4
cdr3_aa: ASSFKDGYT

v_call: TRBV7-2
cdr3_aa: ASSWGQGYEQY

v_call: TRBV6-2/TRBV6-3
cdr3_aa: ASTPGGGRILGTDTQY

v_call: TRBV27
cdr3_aa: ASSLGQGIGELF

v_call: TRBV4-1
cdr3_aa: ASSLQQGIEKLF

v_call: TRBV10-3
cdr3_aa: AISVELTYGYT

v_call: TRBV7-9
cdr3_aa: ASSPGTGFEKLF

v_call: TRBV19
cdr3_aa: ASSPDGGLGALH

v_call: TRBV18
cdr3_aa: ASSPRQGPSSYEQY

v_call: TRBV10-3
cdr3_aa: AISPGDYGYT

v_call: TRBV6-5
cdr3_aa: ASKALAGGNNEQF

v_call: TRBV6-5
cdr3_aa: ASSYGQVNTEAF

v_call: TRBV2
cdr3_aa: ASSGLADQF

v_call: TRBV6-5
cdr3_aa: ASSYSRDRRTNEQF

v_call: TRBV30
cdr3_aa: AWSTGQGGNGYT

v_call: TRBV19
cdr3_aa: ASSIASRDTQY

v_call: TRBV3-1/TRBV3-2
cdr3_aa: ASSPFGGGSNTIY

v_call: TRBV4-2
cdr3_aa: ASSRDRDRTSPLH

v_call: TRBV11-2
cdr3_aa: ASRKNRVDTEAF

v_call: TRBV2
cdr3_aa: ASTLVGTFGGNQPQH

v_call: TRBV4-1
cdr3_aa: ASSQAPGLATYEQY

v_call: TRBV27
cdr3_aa: ASSWGPGTSNQPQH